Shown below are 25 T cell receptor beta chains from a single sample sequenced in a study of vaccination effects on CD4 cells after COVID-19. Assay: immunoSEQ multiplex PCR; the TCRdb copy retains only in-frame clones and omits some. Altogether nearly 45,000 clones are present, around 70% being singletons, with the ten largest covering about 8.6%. These receptors are not linked to any known antigen. It was after approximately 11 days of culture that CD4+ T cells were isolated. Two doses of either BNT162b2 or mRNA-1273 were given to each participant. Sequenced here: CD4+ T cells from PBMCs cultured without peptide, sampled after COVID-19 vaccination. The receptors stem from a human donor who received a COVID-19 vaccine.

This rearrangement joins TRBV29-1 to TRBJ1-4; no clear D gene. CDR3 length: 13 residues. The germline V gene encodes CDR1 SQVTM and CDR2 ANQGSEA. V was shortened by 4 bases and J by 5 bases, with 11 bases between the two germline ends. CDR3 loop: CSVGGHGNEKLFF. DNA for the CDR3: TGCAGCGTTGGTGGGCACGGAAATGAAAAACTGTTTTTT.

The chain uses TRBV5-1 and TRBJ2-1; 7 bases line up with TRBD2. Trimming cost V 6 bases and J 0 bases; bases outside gene matches: 6. This CDR3 contains 15 residues. Germline lookup yields CDR1 SGHRS and CDR2 YFSETQ. In DNA form, the CDR3 reads TGCGCCAGCAATCAGCGGGGCACCTCCTACAATGAGCAGTTCTTC. Translating it yields CASNQRGTSYNEQFF.

This chain links TRBV27 with TRBJ2-7, with D possibly TRBD2 on 6 matching bases. From germline, CDR1 is MNHEY and CDR2 SMNVEV (reference sequence). Deletions cut 4 bases from V and 2 bases from J, with 18 bases between. The CDR3 contains 16 residues. CDR3 sequence reads: CASSSGEAGTAYEQYF. The CDR3 region has the DNA TGTGCCAGCAGTTCCGGGGAGGCAGGAACTGCCTACGAGCAGTACTTC.

V gene TRBV3-1 (or the pseudogene TRBV3-2) combines with J gene TRBJ2-2; TRBD2 matches 8 bases. The V gene end was trimmed by 6 bases and the J gene end by 4 bases; junction bases not matched to a gene: 7. Germline V gene data show CDR1 as LGHDT and CDR2 as YNNKEL (reference sequence). CDR3 length: 15 amino acids. CDR3 in DNA: TGTGCCAGCAGTCCGGGAGGGGGGACCACCGGGGAGCTGTTTTTT. It encodes CASSPGGGTTGELFF.

This chain links TRBV11-2 with TRBJ2-1, with D perhaps matching TRBD2 (5 bases). The germline gives CDR1 SGHAT, CDR2 FQNNGV. CDR3 size: 14 residues. V was pared by 7 bases and J by 9 bases, with 19 bases between. Written as DNA, the CDR3 is TGTGCCAGCATCCCCGCCGGCACTAGTAGTGAGCAGTTCTTC. It is translated as CASIPAGTSSEQFF.

The V call is TRBV19, the J call TRBJ1-1, with unresolved D. With 1 base removed from V and 0 bases from J, the gap between germline ends came to 6 bases. The V gene's germline CDR1 is LNHDA and CDR2 SQIVND (reference sequence). This CDR3 has 14 amino acids. CDR3 bases: TGTGCCAGTAGTATAGTAGCAGTGAACACTGAAGCTTTCTTT. Protein sequence: CASSIVAVNTEAFF. Filled out from reference TRBV19 and TRBJ1-1, the complete variable domain reads DGGITQSPKYLFRKEGQNVTLSCEQNLNHDAMYWYRQDPGQGLRLIYYSQIVNDFQKGDIAEGYSVSREKKESFPLTVTSAQKNPTAFYLCASSIVAVNTEAFFGQGTRLTVV.

The chain recombines TRBV5-1 with TRBJ2-5, with 7 positions matching TRBD2. After removal of 1 base from V and 5 bases from J, the junction contained 8 bases not matched to a gene. Germline V gene lookup returns CDR1 SGHRS and CDR2 YFSETQ. CDR3 length: 15 residues. CDR3 bases: TGCGCCAGCAGCTTGACTTTTGCGGGAGAGGAGACCCAGTACTTC. It codes for CASSLTFAGEETQYF.

The chain employs TRBV7-2 and TRBJ1-4, with 10 nucleotides matching TRBD1. V gave up 2 bases and J gave up 3 bases; unmatched junction bases: 3. In germline, CDR1 is SGHTA, CDR2 FQGNSA. The CDR3 totals 16 residues. The DNA for the CDR3 is TGTGCCAGCAGCTTAACCGGGACAGGGGCTAATGAAAAACTGTTTTTT. Protein sequence: CASSLTGTGANEKLFF.

The rearrangement links TRBV6-5 to TRBJ1-5; a possible D gene is TRBD1 (6 bases). The CDR3 is made up of 14 amino acids. V was pared by 6 bases and J by 1 base, with 10 bases between. In germline, CDR1 is MNHEY, CDR2 SVGAGI. CDR3 coding DNA: TGTGCCAGCAGCGTTCAGGGGAGCAATCAGCCCCAGCATTTT. Amino acid sequence: CASSVQGSNQPQHF.

The V and J genes are TRBV7-8 and TRBJ1-1; 8 nucleotides agree with TRBD1. V lost 5 bases, J lost 9 bases, and 8 bases stayed unmatched. The germline gives CDR1 SGHVS, CDR2 FQNEAQ. The CDR3 covers 13 residues. The CDR3 DNA follows: TGTGCCAGCAGCAGCCAACAGGGGGGTAAAGCTTTCTTT. Translating it yields CASSSQQGGKAFF.

The chain has TRBV6-5 and TRBJ2-7, with 8 bases lining up with TRBD2. Germline trimming cut 5 bases from V and 9 bases from J; bases unmatched to any gene: 9. CDR1 is MNHEY and CDR2 is SVGAGI in the germline V gene. The CDR3 is made up of 13 amino acids. CDR3 sequence reads: CASSPAGGGVQYF. Written as DNA, the CDR3 is TGTGCCAGCAGTCCCGCGGGGGGCGGTGTGCAGTACTTC.

The chain is built from TRBV5-5 and TRBJ2-7; weak D call: TRBD2 (5 bases). Trimming took 1 base from V and 3 from J, leaving 17 bases between them. Germline loops: CDR1 SGHKS, CDR2 YYEKEE (reference sequence). This CDR3 is built from 16 residues. CDR3 sequence: CASSLRAGQVGYEQYF. CDR3 sequence (DNA): TGTGCCAGCAGCTTGAGGGCGGGCCAGGTTGGCTACGAGCAGTACTTC.

The chain recombines TRBV25-1 with TRBJ1-1, with 12 bases lining up with TRBD1. The CDR3 contains 16 residues. The germline V gene has CDR1 MGHDK and CDR2 SYGVNS. The junction had 9 bases not matched to a gene; V was cut back by 6 bases and J by 4 bases. This chain's CDR3 is CASSPRDRGHVTEAFF. The CDR3 nucleotides are TGTGCCAGCAGCCCCCGGGACAGGGGGCACGTCACTGAAGCTTTCTTT.

The chain carries TRBV6-5 and TRBJ1-2, with D possibly being TRBD1 (6 bases). The CDR3 loop spans 13 amino acids. The V gene lost 7 bases and the J gene lost 4 bases, with 13 bases spanning the gap. The germline V gene has CDR1 MNHEY and CDR2 SVGAGI. CDR3 in DNA: TGTGCCAGCATCGTGGACAGCAGCTATGGCTACACCTTC. It is translated as CASIVDSSYGYTF.

The chain uses TRBV7-7 and TRBJ2-3; possibly TRBD2 for D (5 bases). There are 16 residues in the CDR3. Germline loops: CDR1 SSHAT, CDR2 FNYEAQ (reference sequence). V shed 5 bases and J shed 2 bases, with 17 bases lying between them. The CDR3 DNA is TGTGCCAGCAGCCCAGGCCGGACTGTCGCCACAGATACGCAGTATTTT. This sequence encodes CASSPGRTVATDTQYF.

This clone was picked up one time. This chain connects TRBV5-6 to TRBJ1-4; D ambiguous. Germline V gives CDR1 SGHDT, CDR2 YYEEEE. The CDR3 is 14 amino acids. The V end was cut by 2 bases, the J end by 12 bases, with 17 bases between. The CDR3 here is CASSFTGRQRELFF. DNA for the CDR3: TGTGCCAGCAGCTTTACGGGGAGACAACGGGAACTGTTTTTT.

This chain links TRBV14 with TRBJ2-7, with TRBD2 as a possible D gene (6 bases). The germline V and J ends were trimmed by 1 base and 11 bases, with 9 bases remaining between them. Germline values: CDR1 SGHDN, CDR2 FVKESK. The CDR3 totals 11 residues. As DNA, the CDR3 is TGTGCCAGCAGCCAAGGGGGCGGGAAGTACTTC. It translates to CASSQGGGKYF. The full variable domain, in which reference TRBV14 and TRBJ2-7 provide the parts outside the CDR3, is EAGVTQFPSHSVIEKGQTVTLRCDPISGHDNLYWYRRVMGKEIKFLLHFVKESKQDESGMPNNRFLAERTGGTYSTLKVQPAELEDSGVYFCASSQGGGKYFGPGTRLTVT.

The gene calls are TRBV18 and TRBJ2-3, with a possible D match to TRBD2 (6 bases). CDR3 length: 14 residues. Germline assignment: CDR1 KGHSH and CDR2 LQKENI. V gave up 6 bases and J gave up 4 bases, with 14 bases separating them. The CDR3 region has the DNA TGTGCCAGCTCCCTCATGGAGGGTGCAGATACGCAGTATTTT. It is translated as CASSLMEGADTQYF. Complete variable domain (other parts from reference TRBV18 and TRBJ2-3): NAGVMQNPRHLVRRRGQEARLRCSPMKGHSHVYWYRQLPEEGLKFMVYLQKENIIDESGMPKERFSAEFPKEGPSILRIQQVVRGDSAAYFCASSLMEGADTQYFGPGTRLTVL.

Of note for this clone: This same CDR3 is encoded by further DNA sequences in the sample. The V gene is TRBV5-5, the J gene TRBJ2-5; 9 bases fit TRBD1. The germline V gene encodes CDR1 SGHKS and CDR2 YYEKEE (reference sequence). The CDR3 covers 14 residues. V lost 2 bases to trimming and J lost 2 bases; unmatched junction nucleotides: 1. This CDR3 reads CASSLGQGQETQYF. For the CDR3, the DNA is TGTGCCAGCAGCTTAGGACAGGGGCAAGAGACCCAGTACTTC.

The chain employs TRBV19 and TRBJ2-1, with 10 bases fitting TRBD2. From germline, CDR1 is LNHDA and CDR2 SQIVND (reference sequence). The CDR3 consists of 17 residues. V shed 0 bases and J 7 bases; nucleotides not matched to a gene: 9. The CDR3 here is CASSIDRIAGGRNEQFF. CDR3 DNA sequence: TGTGCCAGTAGTATAGATCGGATAGCGGGGGGTCGGAATGAGCAGTTCTTC.

The V gene is TRBV6-2 or TRBV6-3, the J gene TRBJ1-6; TRBD1 aligns across 9 bases. Looked up from germline, CDR1 is MNHEY and CDR2 is SVGEGT. The CDR3 loop spans 18 amino acids. V was pared by 7 bases and J by 0 bases, with 10 bases of the junction left unmatched. The CDR3 reads CASTPGTGRSSYNSPLHF. CDR3 nucleotide sequence: TGTGCCAGCACCCCTGGGACAGGGAGAAGCTCCTATAATTCACCCCTCCACTTT.

The chain employs TRBV29-1 and TRBJ2-3, with 10 bases fitting TRBD1. V trimming: 7 bases; J trimming: 6 bases; junction bases outside the gene matches: 10. CDR1 and CDR2 (germline): SQVTM, ANQGSEA. The CDR3 length is 14 residues. CDR3 coding DNA: TGCAGCGCCTCGTCCGGGACAGGGGCCGATACGCAGTATTTT. Translated, it gives CSASSGTGADTQYF.

The chain employs TRBV19 and TRBJ1-5, with D possibly being TRBD1 (6 bases). CDR3 length: 14 residues. Trimming cost V 9 bases and J 6 bases, with 18 bases left between them. From germline, CDR1 is LNHDA and CDR2 SQIVND (reference sequence). The CDR3 reads CASQRQDIPQPQHF. Here the CDR3 DNA reads TGTGCCAGCCAGAGACAGGATATACCTCAGCCCCAGCATTTT.

This chain links TRBV29-1 with TRBJ2-2, with a possible D match to TRBD1 (5 bases). Trimming removed 4 bases at V and 6 bases at J, with 12 bases between. Germline V lookup: CDR1 SQVTM, CDR2 ANQGSEA. The CDR3 totals 13 residues. The CDR3: CSVAPTVAGELFF. The CDR3 DNA reads TGCAGCGTTGCACCGACAGTGGCCGGGGAGCTGTTTTTT.

This chain joins TRBV5-1 and TRBJ2-1; the D gene is possibly TRBD2 (5 bases). V gave up 4 bases and J gave up 7 bases, with 18 bases separating them. The CDR3 length is 15 residues. Germline V gene data show CDR1 as SGHRS and CDR2 as YFSETQ. The CDR3 loop is CASSPTQAVVNEQFF. In DNA form, the CDR3 reads TGCGCCAGCAGCCCAACTCAAGCGGTGGTGAATGAGCAGTTCTTC.